These T cell receptor beta chains were read from a single sample in a study of T cells in localized non-small cell lung cancer. The data were produced by immunoSEQ multiplex PCR, yet TCRdb's version contains in-frame clones alone and is incomplete. The sample carries 45,000 to 70,000 clones, roughly 85% recorded once. Sequences were derived from peripheral blood, sampled before any cancer treatment. The source of these receptors is a woman between 40 and 69 years old with stage I lung adenocarcinoma. Both conserved end residues are part of each CDR3. D genes are given only for firm matches. For some rows the clone size is stated as once, few or many, or as a class when expanded; others skip it.

clone_size d_call j_call v_call cdr3_aa cdr3_nt
- - TRBJ2-5 TRBV7-7 CASTRDTLQETQYF TGTGCTAGCACCCGGGACACCCTTCAAGAGACCCAGTACTTC
- - TRBJ1-5 TRBV6-5 CASSYSPNQPQHF TGTGCCAGCAGTTACTCCCCTAATCAGCCCCAGCATTTT
few TRBD1 TRBJ1-2 TRBV6-1 CASSSGQGGLYGYTF TGTGCCAGCAGCTCCGGACAGGGTGGGCTCTATGGCTACACCTTC
- - TRBJ2-5 TRBV11-1 CASSLRYQETQYF TGTGCCAGCAGCTTAAGGTACCAAGAGACCCAGTACTTC
- TRBD1 TRBJ1-2 TRBV7-2 CASSLAGGRDLYSYTF TGTGCCAGCAGCTTAGCAGGGGGCAGGGACCTTTATAGCTACACCTTC
- - TRBJ2-6 TRBV2 CASSVLGTGANVLTF TGTGCCAGCAGTGTACTAGGTACTGGGGCCAACGTCCTGACTTTC
- TRBD1 TRBJ1-1 TRBV5-4 CASSGQGDTEAFF TGTGCCAGCAGTGGACAGGGCGACACTGAAGCTTTCTTT
medium-sized TRBD1 TRBJ2-3 TRBV4-1 CASSPAGTGSTDTQYF TGCGCCAGCAGCCCCGCCGGGACAGGGAGCACAGATACGCAGTATTTT
- - TRBJ1-1 TRBV4-2 CASSHQVDTEAFF TGTGCCAGCAGCCATCAAGTTGACACTGAAGCTTTCTTT
- - TRBJ1-5 TRBV7-9 CASSLGRGQPQHF TGTGCCAGCAGCCTGGGACGAGGGCAGCCCCAGCATTTT
- - TRBJ1-5 TRBV19 CASSSLQGNQPQHF TGTGCCAGTAGTAGTCTACAGGGAAATCAGCCCCAGCATTTT
- TRBD2 TRBJ2-3 TRBV7-2 CASSEGLAGGTDTQYF TGTGCCAGCAGCGAGGGACTAGCGGGGGGGACAGATACGCAGTATTTT
- - TRBJ2-1 TRBV6-6 CASSGINEQFF TGTGCCAGCAGTGGAATCAATGAGCAGTTCTTC
few - TRBJ2-1 TRBV7-2 CASSLANTRSNEQFF TGTGCCAGCAGCTTAGCTAATACTAGGTCGAATGAGCAGTTCTTC
- TRBD2 TRBJ2-3 TRBV7-2 CASSLLGLAGGTDTQYF TGTGCCAGCAGCTTATTGGGACTAGCGGGGGGTACAGATACGCAGTATTTT
- - TRBJ1-3 TRBV6-1 CASNPGTVSGNTIYF TGTGCCAGCAATCCAGGTACCGTCTCTGGAAACACCATATATTTT
- - TRBJ2-2 TRBV9 CASSASANTGELFF TGTGCCAGCAGCGCCTCTGCCAACACCGGGGAGCTGTTTTTT
- - TRBJ1-1 TRBV5-6 CASSTTYLNTEAFF TGTGCCAGCAGCACGACCTACTTGAACACTGAAGCTTTCTTT
once - TRBJ2-2 TRBV7-8 CASSPQLTGELFF TGTGCCAGCAGCCCCCAATTAACCGGGGAGCTGTTTTTT
few - TRBJ1-1 TRBV19 CASRLRDTEAFF TGTGCCAGTAGACTAAGAGACACTGAAGCTTTCTTT
- TRBD2 TRBJ2-1 TRBV5-6 CASSKVASGFLHNEQFF TGTGCCAGCAGCAAAGTTGCTAGCGGTTTTTTACACAATGAGCAGTTCTTC
- - TRBJ2-3 TRBV11-3 CASSLSGDTQYF TGTGCCAGCAGCCTCAGTGGAGATACGCAGTATTTT
- - TRBJ2-5 TRBV7-7 CASSYGQQETQYF TGTGCCAGCAGCTACGGACAGCAAGAGACCCAGTACTTC
- - TRBJ2-7 TRBV18 CASSLQGSSSYEQYF TGTGCCAGCTCATTACAGGGATCGAGCTCCTACGAGCAGTACTTC
medium-sized - TRBJ2-7 TRBV6-6 CASTSASEPPEQYF TGTGCCAGCACCTCGGCGTCAGAACCTCCGGAGCAGTACTTC
- - TRBJ1-6 TRBV5-1 CASSAEAGRNNSPLHF TGCGCCAGCAGCGCCGAGGCGGGACGGAATAATTCACCCCTCCACTTT
once - TRBJ2-5 TRBV7-2 CASSLVETQYF TGTGCCAGCAGCTTAGTAGAGACCCAGTACTTC
- TRBD1 TRBJ2-7 TRBV6-5 CASSSQKGQGTYEQYF TGTGCCAGCAGTTCCCAAAAGGGACAGGGTACTTACGAGCAGTACTTC
- - TRBJ1-1 TRBV29-1 CSVEEGVGTEAFF TGCAGCGTTGAGGAGGGGGTAGGAACTGAAGCTTTCTTT
once TRBD2 TRBJ2-1 TRBV9 CASSALGLAVLGEQFF TGTGCCAGCAGCGCATTAGGACTAGCGGTTTTGGGTGAGCAGTTCTTC
- - TRBJ2-7 TRBV2 CASREVFPYEQYF TGTGCCAGCAGAGAAGTTTTCCCCTACGAGCAGTACTTC
- - TRBJ2-3 TRBV6-5 CASRLSTGSADTQYF TGTGCCAGCAGGCTCTCAACAGGGAGCGCAGATACGCAGTATTTT
- - TRBJ1-3 TRBV14 CASSQALPGILSGNTIYF TGTGCCAGCAGCCAAGCTCTTCCGGGAATCCTATCTGGAAACACCATATATTTT
- TRBD1 TRBJ2-7 TRBV23-1 CASNSPGQGSNEQYF TGCGCCAGCAACAGTCCGGGACAGGGAAGTAACGAGCAGTACTTC
- - TRBJ1-6 TRBV30 CAWSGWTGDSPLHF TGTGCCTGGAGTGGATGGACGGGGGATTCACCCCTCCACTTT
- - TRBJ1-2 TRBV6-5 CASREPGGGYTF TGTGCCAGCAGGGAGCCCGGAGGTGGCTACACCTTC
- - TRBJ2-3 TRBV7-6 CASSLKGGAGDTQYF TGTGCCAGCAGCTTAAAAGGGGGGGCCGGAGATACGCAGTATTTT
medium-sized - TRBJ1-2 TRBV4-1 CASSQAPGENYGYTF TGCGCCAGCAGCCAAGCACCAGGGGAGAACTATGGCTACACCTTC
- - TRBJ2-5 TRBV28 CASSSDSDQETQYF TGTGCCAGCAGTTCCGACAGTGACCAAGAGACCCAGTACTTC
- TRBD1 TRBJ1-2 TRBV19 CASSPGQLYGYTF TGTGCCAGTTCCCCGGGACAGCTCTATGGCTACACCTTC
- - TRBJ2-5 TRBV6-5 CASSSDWNEETQYF TGTGCCAGCAGTTCGGACTGGAACGAAGAGACCCAGTACTTC
- TRBD1 TRBJ2-1 TRBV7-2 CASNAPQGASIYNEQFF TGTGCCAGCAACGCACCGCAGGGGGCGTCGATATACAATGAGCAGTTCTTC
once TRBD2 TRBJ2-2 TRBV28 CASGGAGTTGELFF TGTGCCTCCGGGGGGGCAGGGACGACCGGGGAGCTGTTTTTT
- - TRBJ1-2 TRBV7-2 CASSPRGPENGYTF TGTGCCAGCAGCCCCAGGGGCCCTGAGAATGGCTACACCTTC
- TRBD1 TRBJ2-7 TRBV30 CAWNEGRGRNRYF TGTGCCTGGAACGAGGGCAGGGGGCGCAACCGGTACTTC
once TRBD1 TRBJ1-1 TRBV10-3 CAIKQGMGVNTEAFF TGTGCCATCAAACAGGGGATGGGAGTGAACACTGAAGCTTTCTTT